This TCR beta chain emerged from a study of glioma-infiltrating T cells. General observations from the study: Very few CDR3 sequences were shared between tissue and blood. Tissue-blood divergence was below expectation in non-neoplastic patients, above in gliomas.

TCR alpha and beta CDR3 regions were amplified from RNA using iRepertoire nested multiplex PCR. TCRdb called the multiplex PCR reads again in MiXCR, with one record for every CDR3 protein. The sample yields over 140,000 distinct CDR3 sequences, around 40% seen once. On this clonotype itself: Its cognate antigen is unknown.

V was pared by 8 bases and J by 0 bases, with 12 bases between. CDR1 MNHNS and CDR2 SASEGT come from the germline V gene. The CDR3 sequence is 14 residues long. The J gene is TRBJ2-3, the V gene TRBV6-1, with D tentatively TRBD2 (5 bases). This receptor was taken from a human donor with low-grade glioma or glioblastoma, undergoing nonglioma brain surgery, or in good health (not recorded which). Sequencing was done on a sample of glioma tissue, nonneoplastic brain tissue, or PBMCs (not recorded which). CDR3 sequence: CASDEGSSTDTQYF. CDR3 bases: TGTGCCAGCGACGAGGGTTCTAGCACAGATACGCAGTATTTT.